What follows are 16 T cell receptor beta chains derived from one specimen sequenced in a study of blood T cell repertoires in COVID-19. Clones were sequenced by immunoSEQ multiplex PCR, and TCRdb holds only the in-frame ones, with some missing. Of under 75,000 clones in the sample, 55% to 80% are singletons; the top ten hold around 4.4%. The sample comprised peripheral blood. The receptor source for this set is a woman in her 70s with COVID-19, enrolled during active disease.

The chain carries TRBV18 and TRBJ1-1; 7 bases are shared with TRBD1. Germline V CDR1 and CDR2: KGHSH, LQKENI. The CDR3 is 14 residues long. Trimming took 3 bases from V and 6 from J; bases not matched to a gene: 7. CDR3 protein: CASSPRQGEAEAFF. The CDR3 bases are TGTGCCAGCTCACCCAGACAGGGAGAGGCTGAAGCTTTCTTT.

The V and J genes are TRBV20-1 and TRBJ2-1, with D unresolved. With 3 bases removed from V and 6 bases from J, the gap between germline ends came to 9 bases. This CDR3 contains 12 residues. Per germline, CDR1 DFQATT and CDR2 SNEGSKA (reference sequence). CDR3 amino acids: CSASPGSNEQFF. The CDR3 nucleotides read TGCAGTGCTAGTCCAGGTTCCAATGAGCAGTTCTTC.

The V gene is TRBV7-9, the J gene TRBJ2-3; 8 bases map to TRBD2. The germline V gene has CDR1 SEHNR and CDR2 FQNEAQ (reference sequence). The CDR3 length is 14 residues. V lost 5 bases, J lost 5 bases, and 6 bases stayed unmatched. Here the CDR3 reads CASSPRTSQDTQYF. CDR3 sequence (DNA): TGTGCCAGCAGCCCAAGGACTAGCCAAGATACGCAGTATTTT.

This sequence joins TRBV18 and TRBJ1-5, with D unresolved. The germline gives CDR1 KGHSH, CDR2 LQKENI. This CDR3 has 14 residues. V gave up 3 bases and J gave up 1 base, with 7 bases separating them. The CDR3 DNA is TGTGCCAGCTCACCTCAGTGGAGCAATCAGCCCCAGCATTTT. It encodes CASSPQWSNQPQHF.

The chain combines TRBV7-2 with TRBJ1-2, with a weak D call TRBD1 (5 bases). The CDR3 runs 13 residues. Germline V lookup: CDR1 SGHTA, CDR2 FQGNSA. Trimming stripped 0 bases from V and 8 bases from J, with 10 bases between. The CDR3: CASSLAMRDGYTF. CDR3 nucleotide sequence: TGTGCCAGCAGCTTAGCGATGCGGGACGGCTACACCTTC.

The chain employs TRBV29-1 and TRBJ2-5; a weak D match, TRBD1 (6 bases). V lost 7 bases and J 4 bases, leaving 16 bases between the germline ends. Germline V CDR1 and CDR2: SQVTM, ANQGSEA. The CDR3 runs to 13 residues. Here the CDR3 reads CSGGLQGVETQYF. As DNA, the CDR3 is TGCAGCGGGGGTCTACAGGGAGTAGAGACCCAGTACTTC. Combining the CDR3 with reference TRBV29-1 and TRBJ2-5 gives the whole variable domain SAVISQKPSRDICQRGTSLTIQCQVDSQVTMMFWYRQQPGQSLTLIATANQGSEATYESGFVIDKFPISRPNLTFSTLTVSNMSPEDSSIYLCSGGLQGVETQYFGPGTRLLVL.

In this sample, this clone turned up once. The rearrangement links TRBV19 to TRBJ1-1; 8 nucleotides align to TRBD1. Trimming took 6 bases from V and 1 from J; bases not matched to a gene: 7. Germline V gives CDR1 LNHDA, CDR2 SQIVND (reference sequence). The CDR3 has 15 amino acids. CDR3 amino acids: CASRHPGQGNTEAFF. CDR3 bases: TGTGCCAGTAGACATCCCGGACAGGGGAACACTGAAGCTTTCTTT.

This clone was seen more than once but under ten times. The chain has TRBV4-2 and TRBJ2-7; TRBD2 matches at 10 bases. The germline CDR1 and CDR2 sequences are LGHNA and YNFKEQ. V lost 2 bases to trimming and J lost 0 bases; unmatched junction nucleotides: 1. CDR3 length: 15 amino acids. Here the CDR3 reads CASSQQRGGSYEQYF. CDR3 DNA: TGTGCCAGCAGCCAACAGCGGGGGGGCTCCTACGAGCAGTACTTC.

V and J are TRBV6-6 and TRBJ2-2; possible D gene TRBD2, 6 bases. Trimming cost V 5 bases and J 0 bases, with 19 bases left between them. The CDR3 length is 18 residues. Germline CDR1 reads MNHNY; CDR2 reads SVGAGI (reference sequence). The CDR3 sequence: CASSRPLGGTPNTGELFF. CDR3 nucleotide sequence: TGTGCCAGCAGTCGACCCCTCGGGGGAACTCCGAACACCGGGGAGCTGTTTTTT.

The rearrangement links TRBV5-1 to TRBJ1-1; 10 nucleotides align to TRBD1. Germline trimming cut 4 bases from V and 5 bases from J; bases unmatched to any gene: 5. The germline V gene encodes CDR1 SGHRS and CDR2 YFSETQ. CDR3 length: 14 residues. The CDR3 region has the DNA TGCGCCAGCAGCACCCGGACAGGGGGGACTGAAGCTTTCTTT. It yields the protein CASSTRTGGTEAFF.

This chain connects TRBV28 to TRBJ1-5; 8 nucleotides match TRBD1. The CDR3 has 16 amino acids. The J segment lost 2 bases and the V segment lost 7 bases, leaving 10 bases of the junction unmatched. The germline gives CDR1 MDHEN, CDR2 SYDVKM. The CDR3 sequence: CASTLLQGDGNQPQHF. The DNA for the CDR3 is TGTGCCAGCACCCTTTTACAGGGGGACGGCAATCAGCCCCAGCATTTT. Filled out from reference TRBV28 and TRBJ1-5, the complete variable domain reads DVKVTQSSRYLVKRTGEKVFLECVQDMDHENMFWYRQDPGLGLRLIYFSYDVKMKEKGDIPEGYSVSREKKERFSLILESASTNQTSMYLCASTLLQGDGNQPQHFGDGTRLSIL.

Concerning this clone: The same CDR3 is also encoded by other DNA sequences in this sample. V is TRBV9 and J is TRBJ1-3, with a weak D call TRBD1 (6 bases). Deletions cut 0 bases from V and 4 bases from J, with 11 bases between. The CDR3 runs to 15 residues. CDR1 is SGDLS, CDR2 YYNGEE, per germline. This CDR3 is CASSVAAGAGNTIYF. CDR3 nucleotides: TGTGCCAGCAGCGTAGCGGCAGGGGCCGGAAACACCATATATTTT.

The gene calls are TRBV4-3 and TRBJ2-2; 10 bases line up with TRBD2. Unmatched junction bases numbered 7, after V lost 2 bases and J lost 4 bases. The germline gives CDR1 LGHNA, CDR2 YSLEER. There are 17 residues in the CDR3. This chain's CDR3 is CASSQPISGRATGELFF. The CDR3 region has the DNA TGCGCCAGCAGCCAACCGATCAGCGGGAGGGCCACCGGGGAGCTGTTTTTT.

The sample holds one count of this clone. The chain links TRBV6-2 or TRBV6-3 to TRBJ1-4, with a tentative D call TRBD1 (5 bases). The V end lost 2 bases, the J end lost 4 bases, and 8 bases lay between the germline ends. The CDR3 length is 14 residues. Germline values: CDR1 MNHEY, CDR2 SVGEGT. The CDR3 loop is CASSYGGSNEKLFF. The CDR3 DNA reads as TGTGCCAGCAGTTACGGGGGGAGTAATGAAAAACTGTTTTTT.

The rearrangement uses TRBV3-1 (or the pseudogene TRBV3-2) and TRBJ2-7; 10 positions agree with TRBD2. CDR3 length: 15 amino acids. The germline gives CDR1 LGHDT, CDR2 YNNKEL (reference sequence). The J segment lost 3 bases and the V segment lost 5 bases, leaving 7 bases of the junction unmatched. The CDR3: CASSSLSGRGYEQYF. CDR3 coding DNA: TGTGCCAGCAGCTCACTAAGCGGGAGGGGCTACGAGCAGTACTTC.

The J gene is TRBJ1-2, the V gene TRBV6-5; TRBD1 agrees at 9 bases. Germline lookup yields CDR1 MNHEY and CDR2 SVGAGI. V lost 8 bases and J lost 8; bases outside the gene matches: 9. The CDR3 runs to 13 residues. CDR3 DNA: TGTGCCAGCGGGACAGGGAGGGCTTGGGGCTACACCTTC. Translated: CASGTGRAWGYTF.